These T cell receptor beta chains were read from a single sample in a study of cytomegalovirus exposure and HLA in healthy donors. This table comes from immunoSEQ multiplex PCR, and its TCRdb copy is limited to in-frame clones, with some not included. The sample carries around 150,000 clones, 60% to 80% recorded once. Sequences were obtained from PBMCs. The receptors were sampled from a male donor in good health and CMV-seronegative. CDR3s include the opening cysteine and the closing phenylalanine or tryptophan. The D gene is left open where the match is weak. Size is omitted from some rows. Given values are once, few, many or a class for expanded clones.

-	-	TRBV10-3	TRBJ1-1	TGTGCCATCAGTGAGTCGGGTCTGAGGACTGAAGCTTTCTTT	CAISESGLRTEAFF
-	-	TRBV9	TRBJ2-4	TGTGCCAGCAGCGAGGCTGGGAGTGCCAAAAACATTCAGTACTTC	CASSEAGSAKNIQYF
-	-	TRBV5-4	TRBJ2-5	TGTGCCAGCAGCCTCACAGGGCGCGACGGAGAGACCCAGTACTTC	CASSLTGRDGETQYF
-	-	TRBV4-1	TRBJ2-7	TGCGCCAGCAGCCAAGATCCACCGACAGCGTACTACGAGCAGTACTTC	CASSQDPPTAYYEQYF
-	-	TRBV5-1	TRBJ2-1	TGCGCCAGCAGCTGGGGGGACGGATACAATGAGCAGTTCTTC	CASSWGDGYNEQFF
-	-	TRBV19	TRBJ1-1	TGTGCCAGTAGTATAGATTCAGGGAACACTGAAGCTTTCTTT	CASSIDSGNTEAFF
-	-	TRBV9	TRBJ1-2	TGTGCCAGCAGCGTAGATTCTAGTACTAACTATGGCTACACCTTC	CASSVDSSTNYGYTF
-	-	TRBV4-2	TRBJ2-7	TGTGCCAGCAGCCAAGTCCGGGGGAGCTCCTACGAGCAGTACTTC	CASSQVRGSSYEQYF
-	once	TRBV2	TRBJ1-2	TGTGCCAGCAGCCCGGGGTATGGCTACACCTTC	CASSPGYGYTF
-	-	TRBV5-3	TRBJ1-6	TGTGCCAGAAGCTTGGCGAAAGGACAAGTCAGTCCTTATAATTCACCCCTCCACTTT	CARSLAKGQVSPYNSPLHF
TRBD1	-	TRBV5-4	TRBJ2-3	TGTGCCAGCAGCTCCGACAGGGGAAGGGATACGCAGTATTTT	CASSSDRGRDTQYF
-	once	TRBV19	TRBJ2-5	TGTGCCAGTAGTGGACGGACCTGGACAGCTCTTTATGGAGAGACCCAGTACTTC	CASSGRTWTALYGETQYF
TRBD1	-	TRBV4-1	TRBJ2-2	TGCGCCAGCAGCCTCACGACAGGGGGCGTCGTCGGGGAGCTGTTTTTT	CASSLTTGGVVGELFF
TRBD2	-	TRBV5-1	TRBJ2-3	TGCGCCAGCAGCTTGTCCGGGAGGGCCGGAGATACGCAGTATTTT	CASSLSGRAGDTQYF
-	-	TRBV7-3	TRBJ2-1	TGTGCCAGCAGCTTAATTCGGTTACCTGCCAACAATGAGCAGTTCTTC	CASSLIRLPANNEQFF
TRBD2	-	TRBV7-7	TRBJ2-2	TGTGCCAGCCACGCCGGACTAGCAGCGAACACCGGGGAGCTGTTTTTT	CASHAGLAANTGELFF
TRBD1	-	TRBV6-4	TRBJ2-1	TGTGCCAGCAGTGAAGGGACAGGGGGCGGGGATGAGCAGTTCTTC	CASSEGTGGGDEQFF
-	few	TRBV6-5	TRBJ1-5	TGTGCCAGCAGCCGACAATCCGATCAGCCCCAGCATTTT	CASSRQSDQPQHF
-	-	TRBV29-1	TRBJ1-4	TGCAGCGTTCGGGCAGGGGAGGGTGAAAAACTGTTTTTT	CSVRAGEGEKLFF
-	-	TRBV19	TRBJ2-7	TGTGCCAGTAGTCCGGGAATGGGGGAGCAGTACTTC	CASSPGMGEQYF
-	-	TRBV7-3	TRBJ2-7	TGTGCCAGCAGCTTAAGGGCTGGGGGCAGCTACGAGCAGTACTTC	CASSLRAGGSYEQYF
-	-	TRBV30	TRBJ1-1	TGTGCCTGGAGCGATACAGGGTGGGGTGAAGCTTTCTTT	CAWSDTGWGEAFF
-	few	TRBV6-5	TRBJ1-4	TGTGCCAGCAGAAGATCAGCTAATGAAAAACTGTTTTTT	CASRRSANEKLFF
TRBD1	once	TRBV9	TRBJ2-3	TGTGCCAGCAGCCCTGGTAGACAGGGGACAGATACGCAGTATTTT	CASSPGRQGTDTQYF
TRBD1	-	TRBV28	TRBJ1-2	TGTGCCAGCAGCCTGACAGGGGACTATGGCTACACCTTC	CASSLTGDYGYTF
TRBD1	-	TRBV5-1	TRBJ2-3	TGCGCCAGCAGCCGGACAGGGGAAGGGACGGATACGCAGTATTTT	CASSRTGEGTDTQYF
-	once	TRBV5-1	TRBJ1-1	TGCGCCAGCAGCTTGGAGGCAGGGGTAAGGACTGAAGCTTTCTTT	CASSLEAGVRTEAFF
TRBD2	-	TRBV30	TRBJ2-1	TGTGCCTGGAAAGCGGGAGTTTACAATGAGCAGTTCTTC	CAWKAGVYNEQFF
-	-	TRBV30	TRBJ1-1	TGTGCCTGGAGTGCCACATCCGAAGCTTTCTTT	CAWSATSEAFF
-	-	TRBV29-1	TRBJ1-2	TGCAGCGCCGGGGAGTGGGGCTATGGCTACACCTTC	CSAGEWGYGYTF
-	once	TRBV27	TRBJ2-5	TGTGCCAGCAGTTCCGGACCCCGGGGGTACCAAGAGACCCAGTACTTC	CASSSGPRGYQETQYF
TRBD1	-	TRBV18	TRBJ1-1	TGTGCCAGCTCACCAGACAGGGGTGGAGGGACTGAAGCTTTCTTT	CASSPDRGGGTEAFF
-	-	TRBV10-3	TRBJ1-1	TGTGCCATCAGTGCAGGAATGAACACTGAAGCTTTCTTT	CAISAGMNTEAFF
TRBD1	-	TRBV7-9	TRBJ2-6	TGTTCCAGCAGGGGGACAGTTTTCTCTGGGGCCAACGTCCTGACTTTC	CSSRGTVFSGANVLTF
-	-	TRBV4-2	TRBJ1-6	TGTGCCAGCAGCCTCCCACAGGGCCCCAATTCACCCCTCCACTTT	CASSLPQGPNSPLHF
-	-	TRBV10-3	TRBJ1-2	TGTGCCATCAGTGGTACAGGTGGAGCGGGCTACACCTTC	CAISGTGGAGYTF
-	-	TRBV25-1	TRBJ2-6	TGTGCCAGCAGCCCTTCTGGGGCCAACGTCCTGACTTTC	CASSPSGANVLTF
-	once	TRBV2	TRBJ1-6	TGTGCCAGCGGGAGCTCCTATAATTCACCCCTCCACTTT	CASGSSYNSPLHF
TRBD1	-	TRBV5-1	TRBJ1-2	TGCGCCAGCAGTCCGGGACAGGATTACTCAGTTTATGGCTACACCTTC	CASSPGQDYSVYGYTF
-	-	TRBV7-9	TRBJ1-4	TGTGCCAGCACCCCTACCGGGACAACCGGTGAAAAACTGTTTTTT	CASTPTGTTGEKLFF
-	-	TRBV4-3	TRBJ2-7	TGCGCCAGCAGCCAAGAATATCGGTACGAGCAGTACTTC	CASSQEYRYEQYF
TRBD1	-	TRBV7-9	TRBJ1-5	TGTGCCAGCAGCCCCATGGGACAGGGTGGGCAGCCCCAGCATTTT	CASSPMGQGGQPQHF
-	-	TRBV7-9	TRBJ2-3	TGTGCCAGCAGCTTAAGTCCAGGAGATACGCAGTATTTT	CASSLSPGDTQYF
-	-	TRBV11-1	TRBJ2-3	TGTGCCAGCAGCCCAATTCCCTTAAAGGACTCTAGCAGCACAGATACGCAGTATTTT	CASSPIPLKDSSSTDTQYF
-	-	TRBV6-6	TRBJ1-4	TGTGCCATCCAAGGGGCGGAGAATGAAAAACTGTTTTTT	CAIQGAENEKLFF
-	once	TRBV19	TRBJ1-2	TGTGCCAGTAGGACTTACCTCGATGGCTACACCTTC	CASRTYLDGYTF
TRBD2	-	TRBV5-4	TRBJ2-7	TGTGCCAGCAGCTTGGATGGGACTAGCGGGAGGGCTGAGTACTTC	CASSLDGTSGRAEYF
-	-	TRBV19	TRBJ1-2	TGTGCCAGTAGTTCGAGGACGCAGGGCGGCTACACCTTC	CASSSRTQGGYTF
TRBD1	few	TRBV5-1	TRBJ1-2	TGCGCCAGCAGCCAGGGGACAGGTGCTGACTATGGCTACACCTTC	CASSQGTGADYGYTF
-	-	TRBV6-5	TRBJ2-3	TGTGCCAGCACTCGGGAACCTCAATCGACAGATACGCAGTATTTT	CASTREPQSTDTQYF
TRBD2	-	TRBV5-4	TRBJ2-5	TGTGCCAGCAGCTTGGAGGCGGGGGGGGGACATGAGACCCAGTACTTC	CASSLEAGGGHETQYF
TRBD2	once	TRBV28	TRBJ2-1	TGTGCCAGCAGGGACGGACTAGCGGGAGGGTATGAGCAGTTCTTC	CASRDGLAGGYEQFF
-	-	TRBV7-2	TRBJ1-3	TGTGCCAGTTTGGGGCCGGGTAGTGGAAACACCATATATTTT	CASLGPGSGNTIYF
TRBD1	-	TRBV5-4	TRBJ2-1	TGTGCCAGCAGGGGGGACAGGGGGCTCAATGAGCAGTTCTTC	CASRGDRGLNEQFF
TRBD1	-	TRBV7-9	TRBJ2-1	TGTGCCAGCAGCTTAGACAGGGGGCCCTACAATGAGCAGTTCTTC	CASSLDRGPYNEQFF